The 10 T cell receptor beta chains reported below all come from one sample, sequenced in a study of blood T cell repertoires in COVID-19. Profiling relied on immunoSEQ multiplex PCR, and the TCRdb table lists in-frame clones only, not all of them. The sample carries 240,000 or so clones, over 70% recorded once. Sequenced sample: peripheral blood. These receptors came from a woman of 80 years or more with acute or convalescent COVID-19.

The rearrangement joins TRBV28 to TRBJ2-7; maybe TRBD1 (6 bases). CDR3 size: 14 residues. The V gene lost 2 bases and the J gene lost 13 bases, with 21 bases spanning the gap. Germline values: CDR1 MDHEN, CDR2 SYDVKM. CDR3 in DNA: TGTGCCAGCAGTTTAGAAACCGGGACAAGGGAGCGCTACTTC. Translating it yields CASSLETGTRERYF.

The rearrangement links TRBV15 to TRBJ1-4; D is perhaps TRBD1 (5 bases). V was trimmed by 0 bases and J by 8 bases, leaving 10 bases between them. The CDR3 runs to 14 residues. Germline-derived CDR1 and CDR2 are LNHNV and YYDKDF (reference sequence). The CDR3 loop reads CATSRDRRGEKLFF. The CDR3 coding sequence is TGTGCCACCAGCAGAGATCGTAGGGGCGAAAAACTGTTTTTT.

As DNA, the CDR3 is TGTGCCAGCAGTTATGATCCTGGGGACAGGGGACCCTACGAGCAGTACTTC. It yields the protein CASSYDPGDRGPYEQYF. The chain joins TRBV6-2 or TRBV6-3 to TRBJ2-7, with 10 bases lining up with TRBD1. V lost 3 bases and J lost 2; bases outside the gene matches: 10. Per germline, CDR1 MNHEY and CDR2 SVGEGT. CDR3 length equals 17 residues.

J is TRBJ1-3 and V is TRBV6-1; TRBD1 might be the D (6 bases). Trimming shortened V by 1 base and J by 4 bases, and 14 bases separated the two germline ends. The CDR3 length is 16 residues. Germline V gene lookup returns CDR1 MNHNS and CDR2 SASEGT. CDR3 coding DNA: TGTGCCAGCAGTGAAGTTAGCCGGACAGTCGGAAACACCATATATTTT. Protein sequence: CASSEVSRTVGNTIYF.

The chain is built from TRBV27 and TRBJ2-5, with TRBD2 matching 9 bases. Per germline, CDR1 MNHEY and CDR2 SMNVEV (reference sequence). After removal of 2 bases from V and 5 bases from J, the junction contained 6 bases not matched to a gene. CDR3 length: 15 amino acids. CDR3 sequence: CASSLTRGGWETQYF. CDR3 DNA sequence: TGTGCCAGCAGTTTAACGCGGGGGGGCTGGGAGACCCAGTACTTC.

The V and J genes are TRBV7-9 and TRBJ1-3; TRBD1 aligns across 8 bases. The junction had 10 bases not matched to a gene; V was cut back by 5 bases and J by 7 bases. CDR1 is SEHNR and CDR2 is FQNEAQ in the germline V gene (reference sequence). The CDR3 contains 15 residues. CDR3 nucleotide sequence: TGTGCCAGCAGCCCCACAGGGGGGGCGAGGAACACCATATATTTT. It encodes CASSPTGGARNTIYF. Full variable domain (missing parts from reference TRBV7-9 and TRBJ1-3): DTGVSQNPRHKITKRGQNVTFRCDPISEHNRLYWYRQTLGQGPEFLTYFQNEAQLEKSRLLSDRFSAERPKGSFSTLEIQRTEQGDSAMYLCASSPTGGARNTIYFGEGSWLTVV.

This CDR3 reads CASSQRATSGSNEQFF. CDR3 nucleotides: TGTGCCAGCAGCCAGAGGGCCACTAGCGGGAGCAATGAGCAGTTCTTC. This rearrangement joins TRBV5-4 to TRBJ2-1; 11 nucleotides align to TRBD2. The V gene end was trimmed by 4 bases and the J gene end by 6 bases; junction bases not matched to a gene: 9. This CDR3 contains 16 residues. Per germline, CDR1 SGHNT and CDR2 YYREEE (reference sequence). Drawing the rest from reference TRBV5-4 and TRBJ2-1, the complete variable domain is ETGVTQSPTHLIKTRGQQVTLRCSSQSGHNTVSWYQQALGQGPQFIFQYYREEENGRGNFPPRFSGLQFPNYSSELNVNALELDDSALYLCASSQRATSGSNEQFFGPGTRLTVL.

This chain joins TRBV3-1 (or the pseudogene TRBV3-2) and TRBJ2-7; D is perhaps TRBD2 (6 bases). This CDR3 contains 14 residues. Germline CDR1 reads LGHDT; CDR2 reads YNNKEL (reference sequence). Trimming cost V 4 bases and J 2 bases, with 12 bases left between them. The CDR3 loop reads CASSLGPGAYEQYF. The CDR3 DNA is TGTGCCAGCAGCCTCGGACCGGGGGCCTACGAGCAGTACTTC.

About this clone itself: The junction departs from germline at one end; a sequencing error may be responsible. The chain employs TRBV2 and TRBJ1-4; D perhaps matches TRBD1 (5 bases). Germline V lookup: CDR1 SNHLY, CDR2 FYNNEI. This CDR3 is built from 14 residues. CDR3 region: CATSQEADSEKLFF. In DNA, the CDR3 is TGTGCCACCAGTCAAGAGGCCGACAGTGAAAAACTGTTTTTT. The full variable domain, in which reference TRBV2 and TRBJ1-4 provide the parts outside the CDR3, is EPEVTQTPSHQVTQMGQEVILRCVPISNHLYFYWYRQILGQKVEFLVSFYNNEISEKSEIFDDQFSVERPDGSNFTLKIRSTKLEDSAMYFCATSQEADSEKLFFGSGTQLSVL.

J is TRBJ1-4 and V is TRBV30, with TRBD1 identical over 7 bases. Germline CDR1 reads GTSNPN; CDR2 reads SVGIG (reference sequence). The CDR3 extends over 14 amino acids. Unmatched junction bases numbered 12, after V lost 6 bases and J lost 8 bases. CDR3 bases: TGTGCCTGTTGGCCTCGAGGGGGCCGGGAAAAACTGTTTTTT. This encodes CACWPRGGREKLFF.